Listed here are 19 T cell receptor beta chains from one sample, sequenced in a study of cytomegalovirus exposure and HLA in healthy donors. PCR amplification relied on 60 Vbeta primers (plus 13 Jbeta primers). Measured with immunoSEQ multiplex PCR; TCRdb has only the in-frame clones, and not every one. The profile covers 97,000 or so clones, with roughly 60% appearing a single time and approximately 4.3% taken by the ten largest. Sequenced material: PBMCs. The receptor set was obtained from a human donor in good health.

The chain recombines TRBV27 with TRBJ2-1; 7 bases are a match to TRBD1. Germline assignment: CDR1 MNHEY and CDR2 SMNVEV (reference sequence). Unmatched junction bases numbered 5, after V lost 4 bases and J lost 8 bases. The CDR3 has 13 amino acids. The CDR3 DNA follows: TGTGCCAGCAGTTACGACAGGGACCATGAGCAGTTCTTC. Translated: CASSYDRDHEQFF.

The J gene is TRBJ2-7, the V gene TRBV29-1; D is undetermined. Germline V gene data show CDR1 as SQVTM and CDR2 as ANQGSEA. V lost 5 bases, J lost 5 bases, and 16 bases lay in between. This CDR3 is 13 amino acids long. In DNA form, the CDR3 reads TGCAGCGTTTGTTCAGAAGATGGTAACGAGCAGTACTTC. Protein sequence: CSVCSEDGNEQYF.

The chain is built from TRBV4-1 and TRBJ2-7; D is possibly TRBD1 (5 bases). This CDR3 region has 13 residues. Germline CDR1 is MGHRA and CDR2 is YSYEKL. V was trimmed by 2 bases and J by 3 bases, leaving 8 bases between them. DNA of the CDR3: TGCGCCAGCAGCCAACATCAGGGCTACGAGCAGTACTTC. It specifies CASSQHQGYEQYF.

V gene TRBV28 combines with J gene TRBJ1-1; TRBD1 might be the D (6 bases). Germline V lookup: CDR1 MDHEN, CDR2 SYDVKM. This CDR3 contains 16 residues. V was cut by 0 bases and J by 1 base, with 12 bases left in between. The CDR3 loop is CASSLWGQGPNTEAFF. CDR3 DNA sequence: TGTGCCAGCAGTTTATGGGGGCAGGGGCCGAACACTGAAGCTTTCTTT.

This clone was counted between two and nine times. J is TRBJ2-1 and V is TRBV11-3; possible D gene TRBD1, 6 bases. V was cut by 1 base and J by 8 bases, with 15 bases left in between. Per germline, CDR1 SGHNT and CDR2 YENEEA. The CDR3 covers 15 residues. The CDR3 loop is CASSLVGASGDEQFF. In DNA form, the CDR3 reads TGTGCCAGCAGCTTAGTGGGGGCTAGTGGGGATGAGCAGTTCTTC.

The chain recombines TRBV21-1 with TRBJ2-6; the table's D call, TRBD2, has no DNA check behind it. TRBV21-1 is a pseudogene locus. The length of the CDR3 is 22 residues. Here the CDR3 reads CASPNPSRLAGVAYSGANVLTF. DNA for the CDR3: TGTGCCAGCCCCAACCCCTCCCGACTAGCGGGAGTCGCCTACTCTGGGGCCAACGTCCTGACTTTC.

This clone came up once. The chain carries TRBV5-5 and TRBJ2-7; TRBD2 aligns across 7 bases. This CDR3 region has 15 residues. The J segment lost 3 bases and the V segment lost 4 bases, leaving 10 bases of the junction unmatched. In germline, CDR1 is SGHKS, CDR2 YYEKEE (reference sequence). The CDR3 region is CASSPSGTNRYEQYF. CDR3 in DNA: TGTGCCAGCAGCCCGAGCGGGACGAACCGCTACGAGCAGTACTTC.

J is TRBJ2-7 and V is TRBV7-2; tentative D call: TRBD2 (5 bases). Germline assignment: CDR1 SGHTA and CDR2 FQGNSA. The V end was cut by 5 bases, the J end by 4 bases, with 15 bases between. This CDR3 comprises 14 residues. The CDR3 is CASSPEGKGYEQYF. The CDR3 coding sequence is TGTGCCAGCAGCCCTGAGGGAAAAGGGTACGAGCAGTACTTC.

This clone was found a few times. The chain combines TRBV4-1 with TRBJ2-2; D uncertain. The CDR3 contains 14 residues. V lost 3 bases to trimming and J lost 6 bases, with 11 bases between them. Germline CDR1 and CDR2: MGHRA and YSYEKL. DNA of the CDR3: TGCGCCAGCAGCCAGCAGTTGGCTCCCGGGGAGCTGTTTTTT. It specifies CASSQQLAPGELFF.

The rearrangement uses TRBV4-1 and TRBJ2-1; 9 nucleotides agree with TRBD2. This CDR3 comprises 15 residues. Germline values: CDR1 MGHRA, CDR2 YSYEKL. V gave up 3 bases and J gave up 3 bases; unmatched junction bases: 3. CDR3 nucleotide sequence: TGCGCCAGCAGCCATACTAGCGGGCTCTACAATGAGCAGTTCTTC. It specifies CASSHTSGLYNEQFF.

The gene calls are TRBV29-1 and TRBJ2-1; 7 bases line up with TRBD2. Germline-derived CDR1 and CDR2 are SQVTM and ANQGSEA. The CDR3 contains 15 residues. V was clipped by 4 bases and J by 3 bases; unmatched bases: 9. CDR3 nucleotides: TGCAGCGTTGTCAATAGCGGGTCAATCTACAATGAGCAGTTCTTC. Its translation: CSVVNSGSIYNEQFF.

The chain is built from TRBV7-9 and TRBJ2-1; D is unclear. The CDR3 is 14 residues long. V lost 1 base, J lost 3 bases, and 7 bases lay in between. Germline loops: CDR1 SEHNR, CDR2 FQNEAQ (reference sequence). CDR3 DNA sequence: TGTGCCAGCAGCTTAGGTGCTATCTACAATGAGCAGTTCTTC. Amino acids: CASSLGAIYNEQFF.

The chain links TRBV5-5 to TRBJ2-1, with a tentative D call TRBD2 (6 bases). Per the germline V gene, CDR1 is SGHKS and CDR2 is YYEKEE (reference sequence). With 4 bases removed from V and 6 bases from J, the gap between germline ends came to 17 bases. CDR3 length: 15 residues. CDR3: CASSARGGIFNEQFF. CDR3 DNA: TGTGCCAGCAGCGCTCGGGGAGGTATCTTCAATGAGCAGTTCTTC. The complete variable domain, with remaining parts taken from reference TRBV5-5 and TRBJ2-1, reads DAGVTQSPTHLIKTRGQQVTLRCSPISGHKSVSWYQQVLGQGPQFIFQYYEKEERGRGNFPDRFSARQFPNYSSELNVNALLLGDSALYLCASSARGGIFNEQFFGPGTRLTVL.

The genes are TRBV5-1 and TRBJ1-1; D is possibly TRBD1 (6 bases). Germline V lookup: CDR1 SGHRS, CDR2 YFSETQ. V dropped 2 bases and J dropped 1 base, with 18 bases sitting between them. The CDR3 sequence is 17 residues long. CDR3 amino acids: CASSFRWGPARNTEAFF. The CDR3 coding sequence is TGCGCCAGCAGCTTCCGATGGGGGCCGGCCAGGAACACTGAAGCTTTCTTT.

This clone was seen a handful of times. This chain uses TRBV5-6 with TRBJ1-4; 7 bases are a match to TRBD1. Germline V CDR1 and CDR2: SGHDT, YYEEEE. The V and J ends lost 4 bases and 2 bases, in that order; junction bases with no gene match: 2. The CDR3 loop spans 14 amino acids. The CDR3 bases are TGTGCCAGCAGCCTCAGGGGGACTAATGAAAAACTGTTTTTT. It translates to CASSLRGTNEKLFF.

This clone was found a few times. The gene calls are TRBV27 and TRBJ2-1; 8 positions agree with TRBD2. The germline CDR1 and CDR2 sequences are MNHEY and SMNVEV (reference sequence). V gave up 3 bases and J gave up 8 bases; unmatched junction bases: 6. This CDR3 is 14 amino acids long. In DNA form, the CDR3 reads TGTGCCAGCAGTTTCAGCGGGAGCATGGATGAGCAGTTCTTC. This sequence encodes CASSFSGSMDEQFF.

This chain joins TRBV13 and TRBJ2-5, with D tentatively TRBD2 (5 bases). V was cut by 3 bases and J by 2 bases, with 13 bases left in between. This CDR3 contains 15 residues. Germline V CDR1 and CDR2: PRHDT, FYEKMQ (reference sequence). The CDR3 reads CASSFTEDPQETQYF. CDR3 bases: TGTGCCAGCAGCTTTACGGAGGACCCACAAGAGACCCAGTACTTC.

This chain joins TRBV9 and TRBJ2-1, with TRBD2 matching over 8 bases. The CDR3 runs 15 residues. V gave up 4 bases and J gave up 2 bases; unmatched junction bases: 5. CDR1 and CDR2 from the germline V gene are SGDLS and YYNGEE. The CDR3 DNA reads as TGTGCCAGCAGCCCGGCGGGAGGTCCCTACAATGAGCAGTTCTTC. The encoded protein is CASSPAGGPYNEQFF.

The chain links TRBV6-6 to TRBJ2-5; unclear D gene. Germline V gene data show CDR1 as MNHNY and CDR2 as SVGAGI (reference sequence). This CDR3 is 12 amino acids long. Between the trimmed V and J ends, which lost 4 bases and 5 bases, there was a span of 8 bases. CDR3 region: CASSSQKETQYF. DNA of the CDR3: TGTGCCAGCAGTTCACAGAAGGAGACCCAGTACTTC.